The source of this T cell receptor beta chain is a study of blood T cell repertoires in COVID-19. Across the study: Sites across the United States, Italy and Spain contributed samples from acute and convalescent COVID-19.

As originally analysed: The assay estimated nucleated cells by amplifying reference gene primers. Here immunoSEQ multiplex PCR was the method, and the copy in TCRdb shows in-frame clones only, minus some. V and J calls and clone size are as listed in that table; D and trimming were resolved from the DNA. The data contain 25,000 to 35,000 clones, 90% to 95% of them singletons. V was clipped by 3 bases and J by 4 bases; unmatched bases: 8. Germline V gene data show CDR1 as MDHEN and CDR2 as SYDVKM. The CDR3 spans 16 residues. This sequence originates from a woman in her seventies with COVID-19, enrolled during active disease. Sequenced sample: peripheral blood. V and J are TRBV28 and TRBJ1-2; 10 bases map to TRBD1. The CDR3 here is CASSFSPGQGSYGYTF. The CDR3 nucleotides are TGTGCCAGCAGTTTTTCCCCGGGACAGGGGTCCTATGGCTACACCTTC.